This T cell receptor beta chain was observed in a study of lung T cells in sarcoidosis with Löfgren's syndrome (dated by TCRdb to about 2017). With respect to the entire study: Sarcoidosis was characterized as a granulomatous disease that mainly affects the lungs and features an accumulation of CD4+ T cells in bronchoalveolar lavage fluid. The repertoire analyses were focused on Lofgren's syndrome patients. Broad study findings and their caveats: In alphabeta pairing analysis, TRAV12-1 preferentially paired with TRBV2, and these paired TCRs showed CDR3 homology. Compared with control subjects, Lofgren's syndrome patients were reported to have TRAV12-1 and TRBV2 as the most expanded V gene segments. TRAV12-1 and TRBV2 CDR3 motifs were reported to be shared among multiple Löfgren's syndrome patients, suggesting public CD4+ TCR repertoires. Recognition of a sarcoidosis-associated antigen was only suggested; the antigen itself remained putative and unidentified.

This clonotype appeared many times. It lacks a known antigen. Base-call qualities are not available, and no considerably larger clone is one nucleotide away. In the germline V gene (reference sequence), CDR1 corresponds to DFQATT and CDR2 to SNEGSKA. V is shortened by 3 bases, J by 0 bases, and the region joining them spans 15 bases. Counted from cysteine to phenylalanine, this CDR3 has 16 amino acids. Only the CDR3 part of the read is kept: 48 bases, read in frame from the first base. Sequencing took place on an Illumina MiSeq. Using fastp trimming at Q25 and MiXCR clonotype assembly, TCRdb reanalyzed the public sequencing data and kept in-frame beta chains. Entries that share a CDR3 protein sequence are merged under the most common genes and DNA. This sample is represented by 60,000 to 65,000 distinct CDR3 sequences; about 20% of them were singletons. Clones ranked in the top ten supply about 2.3% of the sample.

This receptor was identified in a human donor with sarcoidosis (Löfgren's syndrome or another form), or a control subject (not recorded which). The sample taken for sequencing was CD4+ T cells from PBMCs. This chain is built from TRBV20-1 and TRBJ2-1; possibly the D gene is TRBD2, per 5 matching bases. The CDR3 protein: CSASSPEGSSYNEQFF. The bases are TGCAGTGCTAGTTCCCCCGAAGGGAGCTCCTACAATGAGCAGTTCTTC.